These T cell receptor beta chains were read from a single sample in a study of T cells in Graves' hyperthyroidism and ophthalmopathy. MiXCR, applied by TCRdb to the multiplex PCR reads, yields one record per CDR3 protein. Here the sample spans about half a million distinct CDR3 sequences, around 22% being singletons. What was sequenced was blood. The source is a woman under 40 with Graves' ophthalmopathy. Each CDR3 is given with its conserved first and last residue. D genes are given only for firm matches. Size tells how often a clone was seen (once, few, many) or the class of an expanded clone, and some rows leave it out.

TGTGCCAGTACCTCCCCCTCCGGGACTGGAAACACCATATATTTT | CASTSPSGTGNTIYF | TRBJ1-3 | . | TRBV19 | 15 | .
TGTGCCAGCAGTTTATGGGCGAGGGGAGATAACTATGGCTACACCTTC | CASSLWARGDNYGYTF | TRBJ1-2 | many | TRBV27 | 16 | .
TGTGCCAGTACCACAGGGGACAGGGGGTTTCAAGAGACCCAGTACTTC | CASTTGDRGFQETQYF | TRBJ2-5 | . | TRBV6-1 | 16 | TRBD1
TGTGCCAGCAGTACCCGGACAGGGTCTTACTCTGGGGCCAACGTCCTGACTTTC | CASSTRTGSYSGANVLTF | TRBJ2-6 | few | TRBV27 | 18 | TRBD1
TGTGCCAGCAGCTTAGTGACTGGTAACCAAGAGACCCAGTACTTC | CASSLVTGNQETQYF | TRBJ2-5 | many | TRBV11-2 | 15 | .
TGCGCCAGCAGCCAAGTCGTTGATAGCGGGGGGACAGTGGAGACCCAGTACTTC | CASSQVVDSGGTVETQYF | TRBJ2-5 | . | TRBV4-1 | 18 | TRBD2
TGCAGCGTTGGTGGGGCAGGGTCTTCATATGGCTACACCTTC | CSVGGAGSSYGYTF | TRBJ1-2 | many | TRBV29-1 | 14 | .
TGCAGTGCTGGGGTCCCTCCAGAGACCCAGTACTTC | CSAGVPPETQYF | TRBJ2-5 | . | TRBV20-1 | 12 | .
TGTGCCAGCAGTTACCCACGGGGAAAGGAAGACGAGAGGCAGTACTTC | CASSYPRGKEDERQYF | TRBJ2-7 | many | TRBV6-5 | 16 | .
TGTGCCAGCAGCTTAGTAGCGGGGAATCAGTACGAGCAGTACTTC | CASSLVAGNQYEQYF | TRBJ2-7 | many | TRBV7-2 | 15 | TRBD2
TGTGCCAGCTCACCACCGGGCGGGGGAGGCAATCAGCCCCAGCATTTT | CASSPPGGGGNQPQHF | TRBJ1-5 | few | TRBV18 | 16 | .
TGCGCCAGCAGCTTGGCCGGGACTAGCGGGGGAAAGACCCAGTACTTC | CASSLAGTSGGKTQYF | TRBJ2-5 | many | TRBV5-1 | 16 | TRBD2
TGCGCCAGCAGACCCCTAGGGGGGAACAGGAGCTCCTACGAGCAGTACTTC | CASRPLGGNRSSYEQYF | TRBJ2-7 | few | TRBV4-1 | 17 | .
TGTGCCAGCAGCTTAAGGACTAGCGGGGGAAGGGAGACCCAGTACTTC | CASSLRTSGGRETQYF | TRBJ2-5 | . | TRBV13 | 16 | TRBD2
TGTGCCAGCAGAATCGGGCAGGGAGGCTACGAGCAGTACTTC | CASRIGQGGYEQYF | TRBJ2-7 | many | TRBV6-5 | 14 | .
TGTGCCAGCAGTGAGAATCAAGGGGTTGGCTACACCTTC | CASSENQGVGYTF | TRBJ1-2 | many | TRBV2 | 13 | .
TGCAGCGTTGGAGACATCCCCGGGGAGCTGTTTTTT | CSVGDIPGELFF | TRBJ2-2 | . | TRBV29-1 | 12 | .
TGTGCCAGCAGTGAAGACAGGCGCAATCAGCCCCAGCATTTT | CASSEDRRNQPQHF | TRBJ1-5 | . | TRBV2 | 14 | .
TGTGCCAGCAGGAGGACGGTCGGGGAGCTGTTTTTT | CASRRTVGELFF | TRBJ2-2 | . | TRBV2 | 12 | .
TGTGCCAGCTCGGAGCGACAGGGGCCCTACGAGCAGTACTTC | CASSERQGPYEQYF | TRBJ2-7 | few | TRBV18 | 14 | TRBD1
TGTGCCAGCAGCTGGACCGCCGGGACTGCGAACACCGGGGAGCTGTTTTTT | CASSWTAGTANTGELFF | TRBJ2-2 | many | TRBV11-2 | 17 | .
TGCGCCAGCAGCCCTAGGACGGACGGGAACACTGAAGCTTTCTTT | CASSPRTDGNTEAFF | TRBJ1-1 | few | TRBV10-1 | 15 | .
TGTGCCAGCACCCAGCAAGAGACCCAGTACTTC | CASTQQETQYF | TRBJ2-5 | . | TRBV7-9 | 11 | .
TGTGCCAGCAGCTCAGGGACTAATCAAGAGACCCAGTACTTC | CASSSGTNQETQYF | TRBJ2-5 | many | TRBV12-3/TRBV12-4 | 14 | TRBD2
TGTGCCAGCAGCCCTCGGGACAATGAGCAGTTCTTC | CASSPRDNEQFF | TRBJ2-1 | few | TRBV11-2 | 12 | .
TGTGCCAGCAGCCACGCCCGGACACGCACCTACACCGGGGAGCTGTTTTTT | CASSHARTRTYTGELFF | TRBJ2-2 | many | TRBV5-6 | 17 | .
TGTGCCAGCGGGCCCTGGGTAGAGTGGACCCAAGAGACCCAGTACTTC | CASGPWVEWTQETQYF | TRBJ2-5 | . | TRBV12-3/TRBV12-4 | 16 | .
TGTGCCAGCAGCTTAGCGGTGGAAAGTGGCTACACCTTC | CASSLAVESGYTF | TRBJ1-2 | . | TRBV7-2 | 13 | .
TGCAGTGCTAGAGGGGTCGAGACGGGTTATCAGCCCCAGCATTTT | CSARGVETGYQPQHF | TRBJ1-5 | many | TRBV20-1 | 15 | .
TGTGCTAGTGGTTACAGTGGCTCCTATAATTCACCCCTCCACTTT | CASGYSGSYNSPLHF | TRBJ1-6 | . | TRBV12-5 | 15 | .
TGTGCCAGCAGCTCCGGGGGGAACAGGGTTCCCACCGGGGAGCTGTTTTTT | CASSSGGNRVPTGELFF | TRBJ2-2 | many | TRBV7-3 | 17 | .
TGTGCCAGCAGCTTATCTCCGGGGAGCTACGAGCAGTACTTC | CASSLSPGSYEQYF | TRBJ2-7 | . | TRBV7-2 | 14 | .
TGTGCCAGCAGCTCTAGGGGACTAGCGTTGGACACCGGGGAGCTGTTTTTT | CASSSRGLALDTGELFF | TRBJ2-2 | few | TRBV9 | 17 | TRBD2
TGTGCCAGCAGCTCTCCGGGACAGGGGGCTTGCAATCAGCCCCAGCATTTT | CASSSPGQGACNQPQHF | TRBJ1-5 | . | TRBV7-3 | 17 | TRBD1
TGTGCCAGCAGTTACCGAAATGGAGGCTATGGCTACACCTTC | CASSYRNGGYGYTF | TRBJ1-2 | many | TRBV6-2/TRBV6-3 | 14 | .
TGTGCCAGCACCGGGCGGAACCAAGAGACCCAGTACTTC | CASTGRNQETQYF | TRBJ2-5 | many | TRBV28 | 13 | .
TGTGCCAGCAGCTTAGTCTCGGGGCCTGAAGCTTTCTTT | CASSLVSGPEAFF | TRBJ1-1 | many | TRBV7-9 | 13 | .
TGCGCCAGCAGCTTGGCCTATCGGGACACGGTGAACACTGAAGCTTTCTTT | CASSLAYRDTVNTEAFF | TRBJ1-1 | many | TRBV5-1 | 17 | .
TGTGCCAGCAGTTACCGGCCGCAGGGGGCGGGTACTGAAGCTTTCTTT | CASSYRPQGAGTEAFF | TRBJ1-1 | . | TRBV6-2/TRBV6-3 | 16 | TRBD1
TGTGCCAGCAGTCCTGGGGGGTTTTATAGCAATCAGCCCCAGCATTTT | CASSPGGFYSNQPQHF | TRBJ1-5 | . | TRBV12-3/TRBV12-4 | 16 | .
TGTGCCAGCATCCCATCTTTGGGGGGACTAAACACCGGGGAGCTGTTTTTT | CASIPSLGGLNTGELFF | TRBJ2-2 | many | TRBV28 | 17 | TRBD2
TGTGCCACCAGTGATGTATTCGGGACTAGCGGACTAAACACCGGGGAGCTGTTTTTT | CATSDVFGTSGLNTGELFF | TRBJ2-2 | once | TRBV24-1 | 19 | TRBD2
TGTGCCAGCAGTTACGGGGGGCTCTACGAGCAGTACTTC | CASSYGGLYEQYF | TRBJ2-7 | many | TRBV6-2/TRBV6-3 | 13 | .
TGTGCCAGCAGCTACCAGGGGCTTAATCAGCCCCAGCATTTT | CASSYQGLNQPQHF | TRBJ1-5 | . | TRBV7-9 | 14 | .
TGTGCCACCAGCAGAGAAGGGGAGGGGCAGCCCCAGCATTTT | CATSREGEGQPQHF | TRBJ1-5 | . | TRBV15 | 14 | .
TGTGCCAGCAGCCTGACTAGTGCCGCCTACGAGCAGTACTTC | CASSLTSAAYEQYF | TRBJ2-7 | many | TRBV13 | 14 | .
TGTGCCAGTATTCGCACCGGGACAGGGGACTACTACACCTTC | CASIRTGTGDYYTF | TRBJ1-2 | many | TRBV19 | 14 | TRBD1
TGTGCCAGCAGTTCCCTAAACAGCTATGGCTACACCTTC | CASSSLNSYGYTF | TRBJ1-2 | many | TRBV6-5 | 13 | .
TGTGCCAGCAGCTTAAGTGAGAGGCAGCCCCAGCATTTT | CASSLSERQPQHF | TRBJ1-5 | many | TRBV11-2 | 13 | .
TGCGCCCCCCGTGGGGGTAGTCGGCGGCACGAGCAGTACTTC | CAPRGGSRRHEQYF | TRBJ2-7 | . | TRBV5-1 | 14 | .
TGTGCCAGCAGCACGACAGCGTCGAACACTGAAGCTTTCTTT | CASSTTASNTEAFF | TRBJ1-1 | many | TRBV7-9 | 14 | .
TGTGCCAGCAGTTACTCGTTCGGGACTAGCGGGGGGACCTCCTACGAGCAGTACTTC | CASSYSFGTSGGTSYEQYF | TRBJ2-7 | . | TRBV6-2/TRBV6-3 | 19 | TRBD2
TGTGCCAGCAGAGACAGGGCTCTCCACGAGCAGTACTTC | CASRDRALHEQYF | TRBJ2-7 | many | TRBV6-1 | 13 | TRBD1
TGTGCCAGCAGCCAAGCGGGCAGGATGGTTGGCTACACCTTC | CASSQAGRMVGYTF | TRBJ1-2 | many | TRBV12-3/TRBV12-4 | 14 | .
TGCGCCAGCAGCCAAGAAAAAGGACAGGGGACATACGAGCAGTACTTC | CASSQEKGQGTYEQYF | TRBJ2-7 | few | TRBV4-1 | 16 | TRBD1
TGTGCCAGCAGCCTCCCCACATTGCAGGGCTTCATCTTC | CASSLPTLQGFIF | TRBJ1-2 | few | TRBV28 | 13 | .